The rows below give T cell receptor beta chains drawn from one sample of a study of T cells after yellow fever vaccination. TCRdb processed the 5' RACE reads anew with MiXCR; each CDR3 protein has one entry. The data contain 300,000 or so distinct CDR3 sequences, 13% of them singletons. The sequences come from CD4+ T cells sorted from PBMCs, collected 45 days after the yellow fever booster vaccination. These receptors originate from a young man who received the YFV17D yellow fever vaccine. Each CDR3 is given with its conserved first and last residue. The D gene is left open where the match is weak. Not every row has a clone size; where given, it reads once, few, many or a size class.

j_gene	v_gene	len	d_gene	abundance	CDR3aa	CDR3nt
TRBJ2-5	TRBV5-1	15	.	.	CASSLVGLGGETQYF	TGCGCCAGCAGCTTGGTGGGCCTAGGGGGAGAGACCCAGTACTTC
TRBJ2-1	TRBV5-1	15	.	.	CASSFSVSSYNEQFF	TGCGCCAGCAGCTTTAGCGTTAGCTCCTACAATGAGCAGTTCTTC
TRBJ2-3	TRBV7-9	13	.	few	CASSRGETDTQYF	TGTGCCAGCAGCCGCGGGGAAACAGATACGCAGTATTTT
TRBJ2-5	TRBV7-8	15	TRBD1	few	CASSLETGWGETQYF	TGTGCCAGCAGCCTAGAGACAGGGTGGGGGGAGACCCAGTACTTC
TRBJ2-1	TRBV5-6	14	TRBD2	few	CASKTSGSVGEQFF	TGTGCCAGCAAGACAAGCGGGAGTGTCGGTGAGCAGTTCTTC
TRBJ2-1	TRBV5-1	16	TRBD1	.	CASSLGDRGLTNEQFF	TGCGCCAGCAGCTTGGGGGACAGGGGGCTCACCAATGAGCAGTTCTTC
TRBJ1-1	TRBV12-3/TRBV12-4	13	.	many	CASSLTRNTEAFF	TGTGCCAGCAGTCTCACGAGGAACACTGAAGCTTTCTTT
TRBJ2-6	TRBV20-1	14	TRBD1	few	CSARTGSGANVLTF	TGCAGTGCTCGGACAGGGTCCGGGGCCAACGTCCTGACTTTC
TRBJ2-3	TRBV7-3	16	TRBD2	.	CASSLIPSGAFDTQYF	TGTGCCAGCAGCTTAATACCTAGCGGGGCTTTCGATACGCAGTATTTT
TRBJ2-3	TRBV20-1	14	TRBD2	.	CSAGPSGYTDTQYF	TGCAGTGCTGGTCCTAGCGGATACACAGATACGCAGTATTTT
TRBJ1-1	TRBV5-1	14	.	.	CASSLEGVNTEAFF	TGCGCCAGCAGCTTAGAGGGTGTGAACACTGAAGCTTTCTTT
TRBJ2-2	TRBV3-1	13	.	few	CASSHKTSGELFF	TGTGCCAGCAGCCACAAGACATCCGGGGAGCTGTTTTTT
TRBJ2-7	TRBV7-6	15	.	.	CASSLGVISNHEQYF	TGTGCCAGCAGCTTAGGTGTAATTAGTAACCACGAGCAGTACTTC
TRBJ2-7	TRBV20-1	15	TRBD2	few	CSADVRSGIRGEQYF	TGCAGTGCCGACGTCCGTAGCGGGATAAGGGGCGAGCAGTACTTC
TRBJ2-6	TRBV4-3	15	.	few	CASSQELTGANVLTF	TGCGCCAGCAGCCAAGAACTAACTGGGGCCAACGTCCTGACTTTC
TRBJ1-1	TRBV20-1	11	.	.	CSAIRGTEAFF	TGCAGTGCAATCAGGGGCACTGAAGCTTTCTTT